This T cell receptor (beta chain) stems from a study of T cells in Graves' hyperthyroidism and ophthalmopathy. Uncontrolled infection, other autoimmune disease, pregnancy or lactation barred patients from enrollment. Clinical symptoms, serum thyroxine, TRAb, thyroid ultrasound and orbital computed tomography established diagnosis. Amplified TCR beta CDR3 regions came from RNA transcripts. The TCR CDR3 first-round RT-PCR relied on the HTBI primer set. TCRdb re-called the multiplex PCR reads through MiXCR, storing one row per CDR3 protein. In the table there are roughly 500,000 distinct CDR3 sequences, around 24% of which are singletons. Findings of the study overall: Prediction of ophthalmopathy progression came a median around 6.5 months pre-onset. A model built on 13 V-J features separated ophthalmopathy from stable hyperthyroidism.

CDR1 is SGHAT, CDR2 FQNNGV, per germline. Trimming shortened V by 4 bases and J by 11 bases, and 11 bases separated the two germline ends. The CDR3 spans 11 residues. This clonotype showed up many times. Its antigen is not known. The specimen was blood. The rearrangement links TRBV11-2 to TRBJ1-1, with unresolved D. This clonotype was sampled from a woman in her twenties or thirties with Graves' ophthalmopathy. The CDR3 coding sequence is TGTGCCAGCAGCTCCGCCCCCGTGGCTTTCTTT. Protein product: CASSSAPVAFF.